This T cell receptor beta chain stems from a study of T cell changes during pregnancy in multiple sclerosis. The germline CDR1 and CDR2 sequences are SGHRS and YFSETQ. The V gene lost 2 bases and the J gene lost 0 bases, with 11 bases spanning the gap. This CDR3 comprises 16 residues. The table came from immunoSEQ multiplex PCR; TCRdb's copy has only in-frame clones and leaves some out. The sample lists around 40,000 clones; 89% were seen once. Specimen: CD4+ T cells from peripheral blood mononuclear cells, collected in the first trimester of pregnancy. The receptor was isolated from a female donor with multiple sclerosis, enrolled in a pregnancy study. The chain uses TRBV5-1 and TRBJ2-2; TRBD1 might be the D (5 bases). The chain's CDR3 is CASSLSQGTNTGELFF. CDR3 DNA sequence: TGCGCCAGCAGCTTAAGCCAGGGTACGAACACCGGGGAGCTGTTTTTT.